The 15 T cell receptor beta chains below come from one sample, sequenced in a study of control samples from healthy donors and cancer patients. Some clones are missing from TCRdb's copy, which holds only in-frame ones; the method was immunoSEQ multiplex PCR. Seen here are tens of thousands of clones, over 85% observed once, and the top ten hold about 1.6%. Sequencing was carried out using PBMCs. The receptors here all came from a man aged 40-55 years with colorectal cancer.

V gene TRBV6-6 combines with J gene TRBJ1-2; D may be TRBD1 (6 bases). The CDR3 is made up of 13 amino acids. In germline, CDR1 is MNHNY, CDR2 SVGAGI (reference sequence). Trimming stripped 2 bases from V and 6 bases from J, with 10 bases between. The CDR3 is CASSYDRMNGYTF. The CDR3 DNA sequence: TGTGCCAGCAGTTACGACAGGATGAATGGCTACACCTTC.

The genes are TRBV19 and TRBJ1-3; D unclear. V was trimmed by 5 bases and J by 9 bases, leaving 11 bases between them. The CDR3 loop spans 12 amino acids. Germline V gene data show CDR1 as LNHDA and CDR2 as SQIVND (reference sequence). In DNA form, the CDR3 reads TGTGCCAGTAGTGCGCCGGTCAGCACCATATATTTT. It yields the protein CASSAPVSTIYF.

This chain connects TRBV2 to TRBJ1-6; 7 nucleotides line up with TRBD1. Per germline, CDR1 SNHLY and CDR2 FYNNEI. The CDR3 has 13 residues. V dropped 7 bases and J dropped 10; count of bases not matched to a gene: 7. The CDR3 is CASMDRSQSPLHF. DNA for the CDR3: TGTGCCAGCATGGACAGGTCTCAATCACCCCTCCACTTT.

CDR3 bases: TGTGCCACCAGCAGGTTGAGGGGAGAGGTTTACAATGAGCAGTTCTTC. It codes for CATSRLRGEVYNEQFF. The chain joins TRBV15 to TRBJ2-1, with D perhaps given as TRBD1 or TRBD2 (5 bases each). From germline, CDR1 is LNHNV and CDR2 YYDKDF (reference sequence). CDR3 length equals 16 residues. V lost 3 bases and J 4 bases, leaving 16 bases between the germline ends.

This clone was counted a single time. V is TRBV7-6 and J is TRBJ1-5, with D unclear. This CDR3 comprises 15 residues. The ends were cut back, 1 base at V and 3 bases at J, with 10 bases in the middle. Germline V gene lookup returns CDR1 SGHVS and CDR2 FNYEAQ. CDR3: CASSLVESTNQPQHF. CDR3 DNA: TGTGCCAGCAGCTTAGTGGAGTCAACCAATCAGCCCCAGCATTTT.

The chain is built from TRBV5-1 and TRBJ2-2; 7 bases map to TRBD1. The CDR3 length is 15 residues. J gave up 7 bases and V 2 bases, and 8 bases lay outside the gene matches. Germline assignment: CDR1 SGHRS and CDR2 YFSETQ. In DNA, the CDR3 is TGCGCCAGCAGCTTAGCTGACAGGGTTGGCGGGGAGCTGTTTTTT. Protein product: CASSLADRVGGELFF.

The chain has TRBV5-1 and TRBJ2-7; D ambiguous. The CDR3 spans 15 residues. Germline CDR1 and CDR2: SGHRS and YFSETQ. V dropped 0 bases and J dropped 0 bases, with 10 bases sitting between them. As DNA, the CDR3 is TGCGCCAGCAGCTTGGTCGGCAGTAGCTCCTACGAGCAGTACTTC. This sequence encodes CASSLVGSSSYEQYF.

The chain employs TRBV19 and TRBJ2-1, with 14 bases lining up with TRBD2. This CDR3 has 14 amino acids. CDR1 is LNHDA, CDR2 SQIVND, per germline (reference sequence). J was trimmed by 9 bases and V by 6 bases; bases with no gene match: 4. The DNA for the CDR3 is TGTGCCAGTAGGGGACTAGCGGGAGCAAGTGAGCAGTTCTTC. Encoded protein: CASRGLAGASEQFF.

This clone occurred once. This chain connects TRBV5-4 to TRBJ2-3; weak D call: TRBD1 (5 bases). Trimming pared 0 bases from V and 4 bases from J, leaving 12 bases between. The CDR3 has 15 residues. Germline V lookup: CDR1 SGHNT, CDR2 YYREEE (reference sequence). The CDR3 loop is CASSLGGRGSDTQYF. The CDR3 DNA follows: TGTGCCAGCAGCTTGGGGGGAAGGGGATCAGATACGCAGTATTTT.

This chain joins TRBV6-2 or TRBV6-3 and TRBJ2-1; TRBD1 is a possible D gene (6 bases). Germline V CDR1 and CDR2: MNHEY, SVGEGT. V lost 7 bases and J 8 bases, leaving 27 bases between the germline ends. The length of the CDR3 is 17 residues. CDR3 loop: CASTPGVIGVRGDEQFF. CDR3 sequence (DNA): TGTGCCAGCACCCCAGGGGTGATAGGTGTTCGTGGCGATGAGCAGTTCTTC.

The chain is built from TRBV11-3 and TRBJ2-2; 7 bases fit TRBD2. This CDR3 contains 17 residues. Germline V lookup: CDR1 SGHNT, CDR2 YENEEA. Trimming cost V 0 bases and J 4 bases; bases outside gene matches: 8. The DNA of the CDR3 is TGTGCCAGCAGCTTAGATATGACGGGAGGAGGCACCGGGGAGCTGTTTTTT. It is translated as CASSLDMTGGGTGELFF.

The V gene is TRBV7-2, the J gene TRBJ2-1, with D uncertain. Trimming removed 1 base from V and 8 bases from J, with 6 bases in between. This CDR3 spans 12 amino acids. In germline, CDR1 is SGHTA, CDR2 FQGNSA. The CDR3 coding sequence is TGTGCCAGCAGCTTAGGTGTTTATGAGCAGTTCTTC. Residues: CASSLGVYEQFF.

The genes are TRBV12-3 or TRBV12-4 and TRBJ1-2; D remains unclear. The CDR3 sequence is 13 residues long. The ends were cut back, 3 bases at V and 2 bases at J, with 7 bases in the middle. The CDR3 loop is CASSFLGNYGYTF. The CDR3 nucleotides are TGTGCCAGCAGTTTCCTGGGGAACTATGGCTACACCTTC.

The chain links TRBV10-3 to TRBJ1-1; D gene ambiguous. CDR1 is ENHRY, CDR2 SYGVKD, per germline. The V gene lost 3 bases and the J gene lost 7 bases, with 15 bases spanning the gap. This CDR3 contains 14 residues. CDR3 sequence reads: CAISDGRRNLEAFF. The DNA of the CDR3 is TGTGCCATCAGTGATGGGCGGAGGAACCTTGAAGCTTTCTTT.

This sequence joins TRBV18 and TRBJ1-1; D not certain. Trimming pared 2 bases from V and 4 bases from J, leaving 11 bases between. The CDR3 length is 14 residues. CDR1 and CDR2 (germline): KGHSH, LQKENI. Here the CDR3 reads CASSPSSGGTEAFF. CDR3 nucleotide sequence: TGTGCCAGCTCACCAAGCTCGGGAGGCACTGAAGCTTTCTTT.